Shown below are 2 T cell receptor beta chains from a single sample sequenced in a study of post-analysis software for immune sequencing data. General study points: When patients were compared with controls, 4 or 5 TRBV segments were more frequent, TRBV5-6, TRBV5-1 and TRBV20-1 among them.

These receptors are not linked to any known antigen. The TCR beta cDNA libraries carried unique molecular identifiers. TCRdb reanalysed the PCR reads using MiXCR and keeps one entry per CDR3 protein. In the table there are roughly 430,000 distinct CDR3 sequences, approximately 37% of which are singletons. The sequenced sample consisted of blood. The receptors originated from a girl aged 2-10 years with multiple sclerosis.

The chain carries TRBV4-2 and TRBJ1-5; D uncertain. Germline assignment: CDR1 LGHNA and CDR2 YNFKEQ. CDR3 size: 14 residues. Trimming took off 0 bases at V and 4 bases at J, with 7 bases between the two ends. CDR3 coding DNA: TGTGCCAGCAGCCAAGATGGAAGGAATCAGCCCCAGCATTTT. Translation: CASSQDGRNQPQHF.

This clonotype showed up just a few times. At one end the junction does not follow the germline gene, possibly because of a read error. The CDR3 sequence: CAGSYSDTQYF. As DNA, the CDR3 is TGTGCCGGCAGTTACTCGGACACGCAGTATTTT. The chain combines TRBV6-5 with TRBJ2-3; D uncertain. Germline-derived CDR1 and CDR2 are MNHEY and SVGAGI. The CDR3 loop spans 11 amino acids.